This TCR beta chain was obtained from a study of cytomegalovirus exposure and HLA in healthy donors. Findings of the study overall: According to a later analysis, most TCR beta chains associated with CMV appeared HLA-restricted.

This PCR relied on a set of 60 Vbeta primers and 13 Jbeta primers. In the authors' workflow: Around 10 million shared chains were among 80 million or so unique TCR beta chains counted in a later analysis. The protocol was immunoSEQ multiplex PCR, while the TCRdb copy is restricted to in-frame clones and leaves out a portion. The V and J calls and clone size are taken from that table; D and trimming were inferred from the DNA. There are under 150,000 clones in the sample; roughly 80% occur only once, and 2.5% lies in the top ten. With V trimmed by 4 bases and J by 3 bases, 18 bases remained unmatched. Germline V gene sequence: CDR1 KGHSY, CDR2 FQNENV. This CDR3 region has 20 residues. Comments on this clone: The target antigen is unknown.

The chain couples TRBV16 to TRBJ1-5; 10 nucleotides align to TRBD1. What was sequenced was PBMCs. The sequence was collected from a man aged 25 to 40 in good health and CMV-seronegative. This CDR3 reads CASSPYMGLGGQGDNQPQHF. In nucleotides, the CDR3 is TGTGCCAGCAGCCCATATATGGGCTTGGGCGGACAGGGGGACAATCAGCCCCAGCATTTT. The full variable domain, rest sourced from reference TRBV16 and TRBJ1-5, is GEEVAQTPKHLVRGEGQKAKLYCAPIKGHSYVFWYQQVLKNEFKFLISFQNENVFDETGMPKERFSAKCLPNSPCSLEIQATKLEDSAVYFCASSPYMGLGGQGDNQPQHFGDGTRLSIL.